The TCR beta chain under discussion was sequenced for a study of blood T cells in healthy people across ages. General study findings and limits: Those diversity estimates obtained from one million T cells were thought to be underestimates.

The sample, around 9.9 milliliters of peripheral blood, was drawn from each donor. A second PCR, run for about 7 to 12 cycles, used a sample-barcoded 5' primer plus a J-beta primer mix. Carrying 12 random nucleotides, a template-switch adaptor labeled each individual cDNA molecule. TCRdb recomputed calls from the 5' RACE reads with MiXCR, one row per CDR3 protein. This table holds 1.4 million to 1.5 million distinct CDR3 sequences, 42% found once. Regarding this clonotype: Its antigen is unknown.

Sequenced sample: blood. This sequence was found in a woman younger than 30 in good health.

The CDR3 reads CSASGREYGYTF. The CDR3 DNA reads as TGCAGTGCTAGCGGAAGGGAATATGGCTACACCTTC. J is TRBJ1-2 and V is TRBV20-1; the D is unclear. The CDR3 length is 12 residues. V was shortened by 3 bases and J by 5 bases, with 10 bases between the two germline ends. The V gene's germline CDR1 is DFQATT and CDR2 SNEGSKA (reference sequence).